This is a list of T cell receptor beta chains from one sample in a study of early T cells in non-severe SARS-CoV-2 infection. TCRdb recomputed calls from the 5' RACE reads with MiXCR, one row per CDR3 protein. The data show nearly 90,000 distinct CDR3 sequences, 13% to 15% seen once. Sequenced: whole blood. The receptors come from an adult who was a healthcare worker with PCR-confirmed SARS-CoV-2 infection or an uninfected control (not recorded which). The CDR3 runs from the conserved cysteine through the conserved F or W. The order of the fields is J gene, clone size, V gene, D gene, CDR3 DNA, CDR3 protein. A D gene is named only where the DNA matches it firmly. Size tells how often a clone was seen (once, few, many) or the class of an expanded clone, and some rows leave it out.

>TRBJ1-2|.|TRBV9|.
TGTGCCAGCAGGTCACCTGCCGGGGGTGATGGCTACACCTTC
CASRSPAGGDGYTF
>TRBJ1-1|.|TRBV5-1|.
TGCGCCAGCAGCTTGGAAGGCGACGAAGCTTTTTTT
CASSLEGDEAFF
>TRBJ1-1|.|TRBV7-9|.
TGTGCCAGCAGCGCCGGGGGCCTTCAGGGTAGGAACCTGAACACTGAAGCTTTCTTT
CASSAGGLQGRNLNTEAFF
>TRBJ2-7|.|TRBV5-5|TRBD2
TGTGCCAGCAGCAAGGACGGGACTAGCGGGGGGTACGAGCAGTACTTC
CASSKDGTSGGYEQYF
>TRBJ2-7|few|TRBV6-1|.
TGTGCCAGCAGTGAAACAGGGGGAGGGAACGAGCAGTACTTC
CASSETGGGNEQYF
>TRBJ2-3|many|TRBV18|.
TGTGCCAGCCGAACTACAGATACGCAGTATTTT
CASRTTDTQYF
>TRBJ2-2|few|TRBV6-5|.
TGTGCCAGCAGTTACTCTGGCAGGGGCTCCACCGGGGAGCTGTTTTTT
CASSYSGRGSTGELFF
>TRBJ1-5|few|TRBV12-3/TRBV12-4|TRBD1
TGTGCCAGCAGCGGACAGGGCAGGCAGCCCCAGCATTTT
CASSGQGRQPQHF
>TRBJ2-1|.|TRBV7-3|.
TGTGCCAGCAGCCCAGGAGGTCTTGAGTCATATGAGCAGTTCTTC
CASSPGGLESYEQFF
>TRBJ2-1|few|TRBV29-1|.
TGCAGCGTTGAAAACAATGAGCAGTTCTTC
CSVENNEQFF
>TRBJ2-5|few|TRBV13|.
TGTGCCAGCAGCTCCAGGGGCGGGAGCGTCGAGACCCAGTACTTC
CASSSRGGSVETQYF
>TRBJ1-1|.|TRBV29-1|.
TGCAGCGTTGATTCCCAGAACACTGAAGCTTTCTTT
CSVDSQNTEAFF
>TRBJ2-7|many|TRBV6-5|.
TGTGCCAGCAGTACGACAACTCCGGCCTACGAGCAGTACTTC
CASSTTTPAYEQYF
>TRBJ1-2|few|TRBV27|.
TGTGCCAGCAGCTGGGCGGGCTTCTATGGCTACACCTTC
CASSWAGFYGYTF
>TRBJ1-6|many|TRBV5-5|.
TGTGCCAGCCGCCGAGAGCTAGGGACTTCACCCCTCCACTTT
CASRRELGTSPLHF
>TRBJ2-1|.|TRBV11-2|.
TGTGCCAGCAGCTTGCCAGACTACCCGAGAGAGCAGTTCTTC
CASSLPDYPREQFF
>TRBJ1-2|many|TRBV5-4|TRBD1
TGTGCCAGCAGCCCGGGACAGGGTGCCTCTGGCTACACCTTC
CASSPGQGASGYTF
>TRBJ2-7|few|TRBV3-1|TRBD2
TGTGCCAGCAGACCCCGGACTAGCGGGAGTAACGAGCAGTACTTC
CASRPRTSGSNEQYF
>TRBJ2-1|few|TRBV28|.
TGTGCCAGCAGCCCCTTGGGACCTGGGGCTTACAATGAGCAGTTCTTC
CASSPLGPGAYNEQFF
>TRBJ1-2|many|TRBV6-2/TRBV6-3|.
TGTGCCAGCAGTTACGAACACGTCTATGGCTACACCTTC
CASSYEHVYGYTF
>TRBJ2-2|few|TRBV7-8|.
TGTGCCAGCAAAGGAGAAAGGGTTCTTCCGTCCGGGGAGCTGTTTTTT
CASKGERVLPSGELFF
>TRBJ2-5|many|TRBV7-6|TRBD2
TGTGCCAGCAGCCCTAGCGGGAGCGTCGGAGAGACCCAGTACTTC
CASSPSGSVGETQYF
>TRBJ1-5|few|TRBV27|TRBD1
TGTGCCAGCCGGGAGGGACAGGCCTTCAATCAGCCCCAGCATTTT
CASREGQAFNQPQHF
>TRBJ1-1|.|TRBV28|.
TGTGCCAGCAGTTCCCCGGGGATCGAAGCTTTCTTT
CASSSPGIEAFF
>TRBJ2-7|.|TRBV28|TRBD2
TGTGCCAGCAGCTCCCCGGCCGGGACTAGGTACGAGCAGTACTTC
CASSSPAGTRYEQYF
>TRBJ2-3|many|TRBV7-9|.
TGTGCCAGCAGCTTTCCACTAGCAGAAAACACAGATACGCAGTATTTT
CASSFPLAENTDTQYF
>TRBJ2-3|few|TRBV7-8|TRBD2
TGTGCCAGCACGAGCCCACCGGGACTAGCGGGAGAGGCAGATACGCAGTATTTT
CASTSPPGLAGEADTQYF
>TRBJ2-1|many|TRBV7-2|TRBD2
TGTGCCAGCAGCCCCTATAGCGGGAGGGCGTATGAGCAGTTCTTC
CASSPYSGRAYEQFF
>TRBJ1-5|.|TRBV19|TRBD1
TGTGCCAGTAGTATGTCCCCTACAGGGGCTCAGCCCCAGCATTTT
CASSMSPTGAQPQHF
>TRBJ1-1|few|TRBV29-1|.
TGCAGCGTTAAAGGGGCTTTGGGGAACACTGAAGCTTTCTTT
CSVKGALGNTEAFF
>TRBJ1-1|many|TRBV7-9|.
TGTGCCAGCAGCTTGGCGGCCACTGAAGCTTTCTTT
CASSLAATEAFF
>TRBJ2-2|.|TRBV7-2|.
TGTGCCAGCAGACAACGCACGTCCTCCCCCGGGGAGCTGTTTTTT
CASRQRTSSPGELFF
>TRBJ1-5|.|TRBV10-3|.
TGTGCCATCAGTGTGGACGGCAGCTATAGCAATCAGCCCCAGCATTTT
CAISVDGSYSNQPQHF
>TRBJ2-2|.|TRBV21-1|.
TGTGCCAGCAGCGGAGGCAGTACGAACACCGGGGAGCTGTTTTTT
CASSGGSTNTGELFF
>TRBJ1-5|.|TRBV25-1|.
TGTGCCAGCAGTGTAGGAAGCAATCAGCCCCAGCATTTT
CASSVGSNQPQHF
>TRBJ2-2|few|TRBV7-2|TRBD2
TGTGCCAGCAGCTTAGACTGGACTAGCGGAAACACCGGGGAGCTGTTTTTT
CASSLDWTSGNTGELFF
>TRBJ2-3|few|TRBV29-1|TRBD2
TGCAGTCACGGGAGCGGGAGGCAAACAGATACGCAGTATTTT
CSHGSGRQTDTQYF
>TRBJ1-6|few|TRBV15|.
TGTGCCACCAGCAGAGATGGAGGCGGGCCCCTCCACTTT
CATSRDGGGPLHF
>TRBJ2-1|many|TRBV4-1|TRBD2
TGCGCCAGCAGCCAACCTCTTAGTAGCGGGAGATCTGAGCAGTTCTTC
CASSQPLSSGRSEQFF
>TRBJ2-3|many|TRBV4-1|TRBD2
TGCGCCAGCAGCCAAGATTTGGGGCTAGCGGGGTCTGATCCAGATACGCAGTATTTT
CASSQDLGLAGSDPDTQYF
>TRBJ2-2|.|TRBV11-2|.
TGTGCCAGCACAAAAGAGGCGGGTCCGTGGACCGGGGAGCTGTTTTTT
CASTKEAGPWTGELFF
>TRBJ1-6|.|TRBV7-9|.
TGTGCCAGCAGATCGGGGTACAATTCACCCCTCCACTTT
CASRSGYNSPLHF
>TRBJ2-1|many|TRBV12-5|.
TGTGCTAGTGCCATCACAGGGCGGCACAATGAGCAGTTCTTC
CASAITGRHNEQFF
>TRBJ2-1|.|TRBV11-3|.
TGTGCCAGCAGCCGGGAAGAGGAGCAGTTCTTC
CASSREEEQFF
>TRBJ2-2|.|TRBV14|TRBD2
TGTGCCAGCAGCCATGGGGGACTAGCGGGAGTGAGAACCGGGGAGCTGTTTTTT
CASSHGGLAGVRTGELFF
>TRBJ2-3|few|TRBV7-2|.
TGTGCCAGCAGCTTAGTTGTGACTAGCACAGATACGCAGTATTTT
CASSLVVTSTDTQYF
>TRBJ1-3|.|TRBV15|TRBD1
TGTGCCACCAGCGGAGGGGGCGGAGGAAACACCATATATTTT
CATSGGGGGNTIYF
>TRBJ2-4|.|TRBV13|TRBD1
TGTGCCAGCTCAGGGGGTCTAGCCAAAAACATTCAGTACTTC
CASSGGLAKNIQYF
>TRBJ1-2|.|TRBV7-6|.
TGTGCCAGCAGCTTAGGGGGTAGTGTCATTAATGGCTACACCTTC
CASSLGGSVINGYTF
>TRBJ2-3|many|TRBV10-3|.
TGTGCCATCAGTGAGTCGAGAGGGGACGGCACAGATACGCAGTATTTT
CAISESRGDGTDTQYF
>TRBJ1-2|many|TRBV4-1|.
TGCGCCAGCAGCCAAGTCCGGGGAGGGGACTATGGCTACACCTTC
CASSQVRGGDYGYTF
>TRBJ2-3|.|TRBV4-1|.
TGCGCCAGCAGCCAACGCGGGAACACAGATACGCAGTATTTT
CASSQRGNTDTQYF
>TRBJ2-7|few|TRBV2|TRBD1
TGTGCCAGCACCCCCAGGGGGAACCACCACGAGCAGTACTTC
CASTPRGNHHEQYF
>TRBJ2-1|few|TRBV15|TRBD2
TGTGCCACCAGCATTTTAGCGGGAGCCTCCAATGAGCAGTTCTTC
CATSILAGASNEQFF